These 18 T cell receptor beta chains share one sample of origin, sequenced in a study of CD8 T cells in ankylosing spondylitis. From the 5' RACE reads, TCRdb called clonotypes with MiXCR, one entry per CDR3 protein. Among roughly 69,000 distinct CDR3 sequences listed, less than 6% were seen once. Source material: blood, either unsorted or a sorted T cell fraction (not recorded which). All receptors come from a male donor with ankylosing spondylitis or in good health (not recorded which).

This clonotype was picked up many times. V gene TRBV12-3 or TRBV12-4 combines with J gene TRBJ2-3; 9 bases align to TRBD1. This CDR3 is built from 16 residues. Trimming at V came to 0 bases and at J to 3 bases, leaving 4 bases not matched to a gene. The CDR3 region has the DNA TGTGCCAGCAGTTTAGCACCGGGACAGGGTACAGATACGCAGTATTTT. It specifies CASSLAPGQGTDTQYF.

This clonotype has a count of ten or more. The chain employs TRBV5-1 and TRBJ2-3; D uncertain. V shed 0 bases and J shed 2 bases, with 7 bases lying between them. This CDR3 region has 14 residues. The V gene's germline CDR1 is SGHRS and CDR2 YFSETQ. CDR3 DNA sequence: TGCGCCAGCAGCTTGGAGCAGGCCACAGATACGCAGTATTTT. It codes for CASSLEQATDTQYF.

This clonotype came up many times. The V call is TRBV7-2, the J call TRBJ1-1, with D tentatively TRBD1 (6 bases). Germline CDR1 is SGHTA and CDR2 is FQGNSA. The CDR3 covers 15 residues. V was clipped by 1 base and J by 3 bases, with 12 bases between them. The CDR3 spells CASSLVTGADTEAFF. As DNA, the CDR3 is TGTGCCAGCAGCTTAGTAACGGGGGCGGACACTGAAGCTTTCTTT. Based on the CDR3 plus reference TRBV7-2 and TRBJ1-1, the full variable domain is GAGVSQSPSNKVTEKGKDVELRCDPISGHTALYWYRQSLGQGLEFLIYFQGNSAPDKSGLPSDRFSAERTGGSVSTLTIQRTQQEDSAVYLCASSLVTGADTEAFFGQGTRLTVV.

About this clonotype: This may come from a read error, since a much larger clone is one base off. The chain recombines TRBV28 with TRBJ2-7; D ambiguous. Looked up from germline, CDR1 is MDHEN and CDR2 is SYDVKM. There are 12 residues in the CDR3. The CDR3 sequence: CASSLILYGQYF. The CDR3 DNA follows: TGTGCCAGCAGTTTAATCTTATACGGGCAGTACTTC.

This clonotype was recorded at least ten times. The V and J genes are TRBV4-1 and TRBJ1-2, with 9 bases fitting TRBD1. The J segment lost 3 bases and the V segment lost 4 bases, leaving 6 bases of the junction unmatched. Per the germline V gene, CDR1 is MGHRA and CDR2 is YSYEKL. CDR3 length: 15 amino acids. The CDR3 spells CASSPGTGLDYGYTF. CDR3 DNA: TGCGCCAGCAGCCCTGGGACAGGGCTCGACTATGGCTACACCTTC.

This clonotype was counted many times. The chain joins TRBV18 to TRBJ2-2; D is unclear. CDR1 is KGHSH, CDR2 LQKENI, per germline. Trimming removed 2 bases at V and 0 bases at J, with 10 bases between. There are 16 residues in the CDR3. The CDR3 loop reads CASSPIGTANTGELFF. CDR3 in DNA: TGTGCCAGCTCACCAATTGGAACAGCGAACACCGGGGAGCTGTTTTTT. Full variable domain (remainder filled in from reference TRBV18 and TRBJ2-2): NAGVMQNPRHLVRRRGQEARLRCSPMKGHSHVYWYRQLPEEGLKFMVYLQKENIIDESGMPKERFSAEFPKEGPSILRIQQVVRGDSAAYFCASSPIGTANTGELFFGEGSRLTVL.

This clonotype came up many times. The chain recombines TRBV20-1 with TRBJ2-5, with D tentatively TRBD1 or TRBD2 (5 bases each). The germline V gene encodes CDR1 DFQATT and CDR2 SNEGSKA (reference sequence). V lost 7 bases and J 5 bases, leaving 17 bases between the germline ends. The CDR3 contains 13 residues. This chain's CDR3 is CSVEGPGVETQYF. CDR3 nucleotides: TGCAGTGTAGAGGGGCCAGGAGTGGAGACCCAGTACTTC.

This clonotype was recorded at least ten times. The chain couples TRBV7-2 to TRBJ2-5, with 7 bases identical to TRBD2. The CDR3 spans 13 residues. V dropped 6 bases and J dropped 7; count of bases not matched to a gene: 8. In germline, CDR1 is SGHTA, CDR2 FQGNSA. The CDR3 sequence is CASSSGLDGTQYF. The CDR3 DNA reads as TGTGCCAGCAGTTCAGGACTAGACGGGACCCAGTACTTC. Drawing the rest from reference TRBV7-2 and TRBJ2-5, the complete variable domain is GAGVSQSPSNKVTEKGKDVELRCDPISGHTALYWYRQSLGQGLEFLIYFQGNSAPDKSGLPSDRFSAERTGGSVSTLTIQRTQQEDSAVYLCASSSGLDGTQYFGPGTRLLVL.

This clonotype was picked up many times. The CDR3 is CASSPDWGRDEQYF. The CDR3 nucleotides read TGTGCCAGCAGCCCCGACTGGGGAAGGGACGAGCAGTACTTC. This sequence joins TRBV3-1 and TRBJ2-7; D is ambiguous. Per the germline V gene, CDR1 is LGHDT and CDR2 is YNNKEL (reference sequence). V was clipped by 4 bases and J by 5 bases, with 15 bases between them. CDR3 length equals 14 residues.

The chain uses TRBV3-1 and TRBJ1-1; 7 positions match TRBD1. From germline, CDR1 is LGHDT and CDR2 YNNKEL (reference sequence). The CDR3 has 19 amino acids. The DNA of the CDR3 is TGTACCATCTGCGACCGGGACAGCACCTCTTTCCCCGCCCCGGGGGAAGCTTTCTTT. Protein sequence: CTICDRDSTSFPAPGEAFF.

Ten or more counts support this clonotype. The gene calls are TRBV12-3 or TRBV12-4 and TRBJ1-3; D is unclear. The CDR3 is 15 residues long. The ends were cut back, 3 bases at V and 4 bases at J, with 13 bases in the middle. The DNA of the CDR3 is TGTGCCAGCAGTTTCGCGGATGCTTCGGGAAACACCATATATTTT. Its protein is CASSFADASGNTIYF.

This clonotype appeared many times. J is TRBJ2-1 and V is TRBV6-1; possibly TRBD1 for D (5 bases). The CDR3 runs to 13 residues. V was shortened by 7 bases and J by 8 bases, with 15 bases between the two germline ends. The V gene's germline CDR1 is MNHNS and CDR2 SASEGT. The CDR3 here is CASITDKSHEQFF. The DNA of the CDR3 is TGTGCCAGCATCACGGACAAGTCCCATGAGCAGTTCTTC.

This clonotype was recorded many times. The chain employs TRBV15 and TRBJ1-2; D is ambiguous. Germline V CDR1 and CDR2: LNHNV, YYDKDF (reference sequence). The CDR3 spans 13 residues. V was pared by 4 bases and J by 3 bases, with 9 bases between. The CDR3 is CATSNQAHYGYTF. DNA of the CDR3: TGTGCCACCAGCAATCAGGCGCACTATGGCTACACCTTC.

This clonotype was seen many times. The genes are TRBV7-3 and TRBJ1-1, with D unclear. V lost 3 bases and J 7 bases, leaving 12 bases between the germline ends. The germline V gene has CDR1 SGHTA and CDR2 FQGTGA. This CDR3 is 13 amino acids long. CDR3 DNA: TGTGCCAGCAGCTTCGCGTTGGGGTATGAAGCTTTCTTT. Protein sequence: CASSFALGYEAFF.

This clonotype occurred many times. CDR3 bases: TGCAGCGTTGTGGGACAGACTAACTATGGCTACACCTTC. The encoded protein is CSVVGQTNYGYTF. The chain carries TRBV29-1 and TRBJ1-2, with TRBD1 matching over 7 bases. CDR3 size: 13 residues. V was pared by 4 bases and J by 0 bases, with 2 bases of the junction left unmatched. Germline V gives CDR1 SQVTM, CDR2 ANQGSEA. The variable domain in full, completed from reference TRBV29-1 and TRBJ1-2, reads SAVISQKPSRDICQRGTSLTIQCQVDSQVTMMFWYRQQPGQSLTLIATANQGSEATYESGFVIDKFPISRPNLTFSTLTVSNMSPEDSSIYLCSVVGQTNYGYTFGSGTRLTVV.

This clonotype was seen repeatedly, ten times or more. The rearrangement joins TRBV6-5 to TRBJ2-6; the D is unclear. V was cut by 6 bases and J by 0 bases, with 12 bases left in between. CDR1 is MNHEY, CDR2 SVGAGI, per germline. The CDR3 consists of 16 residues. CDR3 in amino acids: CASSPSRGSGANVLTF. The DNA of the CDR3 is TGTGCCAGCAGCCCCTCCAGAGGCTCTGGGGCCAACGTCCTGACTTTC.

This clonotype appeared many times. The rearrangement links TRBV3-1 to TRBJ2-1, with a weak D call TRBD1 (6 bases). Germline V gene lookup returns CDR1 LGHDT and CDR2 YNNKEL (reference sequence). V was trimmed by 0 bases and J by 5 bases, leaving 11 bases between them. This CDR3 has 15 residues. The DNA of the CDR3 is TGTGCCAGCAGCCAAGAGCTCAGGGGCCACAATGAGCAGTTCTTC. It encodes CASSQELRGHNEQFF.

This clonotype was counted many times. The chain has TRBV20-1 and TRBJ2-7; D is uncertain. With 5 bases removed from V and 2 bases from J, the gap between germline ends came to 7 bases. The V gene's germline CDR1 is DFQATT and CDR2 SNEGSKA (reference sequence). CDR3 length: 11 amino acids. The CDR3 loop is CSAADPYEQYF. DNA for the CDR3: TGCAGTGCTGCCGACCCCTACGAGCAGTACTTC.